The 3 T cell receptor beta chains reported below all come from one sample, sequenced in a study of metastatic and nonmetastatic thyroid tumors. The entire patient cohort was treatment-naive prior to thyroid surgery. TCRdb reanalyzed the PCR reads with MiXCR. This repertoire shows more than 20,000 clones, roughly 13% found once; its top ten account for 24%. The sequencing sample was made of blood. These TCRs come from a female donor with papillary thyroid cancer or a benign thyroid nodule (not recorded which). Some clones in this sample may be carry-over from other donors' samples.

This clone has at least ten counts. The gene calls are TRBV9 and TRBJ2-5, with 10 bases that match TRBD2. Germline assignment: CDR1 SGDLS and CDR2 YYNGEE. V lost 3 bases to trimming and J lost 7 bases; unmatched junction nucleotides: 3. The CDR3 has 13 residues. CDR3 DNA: TGTGCCAGCAGCGAGAGGACTAGCGGGACCCAGTACTTC. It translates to CASSERTSGTQYF.

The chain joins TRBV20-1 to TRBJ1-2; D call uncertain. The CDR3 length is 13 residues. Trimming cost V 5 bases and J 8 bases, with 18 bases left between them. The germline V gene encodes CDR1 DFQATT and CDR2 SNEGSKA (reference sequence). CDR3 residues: CSASSYKAQGYTF. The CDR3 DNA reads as TGCAGTGCTTCCTCTTACAAGGCCCAAGGCTACACCTTC.

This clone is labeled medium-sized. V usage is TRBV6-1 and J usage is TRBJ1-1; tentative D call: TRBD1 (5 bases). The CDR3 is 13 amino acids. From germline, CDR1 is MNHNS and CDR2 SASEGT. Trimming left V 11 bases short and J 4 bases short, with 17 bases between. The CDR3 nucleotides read TGTGCCGGGGAGGGACGGTTGAGCACTGAAGCTTTCTTT. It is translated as CAGEGRLSTEAFF.